This record covers a single T cell receptor (beta chain). Its antigen remains unidentified. This sample was included in a study of radiotherapy plus CTLA-4 blockade in lung cancer. Turning to the study itself: The study recorded objective responses in around a sixth of patients and disease control in under 35%.

V was shortened by 5 bases and J by 9 bases, with 17 bases between the two germline ends. Per the germline V gene, CDR1 is SNHLY and CDR2 is FYNNEI. This CDR3 is 13 amino acids long. The study, taken as a whole, reports: There was expansion of tumor-derived TCR clones in blood after radiotherapy plus ipilimumab.

CTLA-4 blockade with ipilimumab, together with focal radiation, was given to patients with chemo-refractory metastatic non-small-cell lung cancer. The repertoire was sequenced with immunoSEQ multiplex PCR; TCRdb's copy has only in-frame clones and lacks some. The data contain some 78,000 clones, more than 85% of them singletons. This receptor was obtained from a human donor with non-small cell lung cancer who had stable disease on radiotherapy plus ipilimumab. The sequences come from peripheral blood, collected from a patient treated with radiotherapy plus ipilimumab. The rearrangement links TRBV2 to TRBJ2-7; the D call may be TRBD1 or TRBD2 (5 bases each). The CDR3 loop is CASSPGTGQGQYF. The DNA for the CDR3 is TGTGCCAGCAGTCCCGGGACGGGGCAAGGGCAGTACTTC.